The T cell receptor (beta chain) under discussion was sequenced for a study of Graves' ophthalmopathy and Graves' hyperthyroidism. The germline gives CDR1 LNHDA, CDR2 SQIVND (reference sequence). With 10 bases clipped from V and 1 base from J, the junction kept 17 bases outside the gene matches. This CDR3 is built from 17 residues. Points from the study as a whole: Blood samples also showed most expanded thyroid clonotypes exceeding 0.001 frequency.

The table lists this clonotype with a few counts. Antigen: not known. RNA transcripts provided the template for amplifying TCR beta CDR3 regions. The first round was an RT-PCR with HTBI primers, and the second round was a multiplex PCR. Each CDR3 protein is one row after TCRdb ran MiXCR on the multiplex PCR reads. Of 650,000 to 900,000 distinct CDR3 sequences listed, about 44% are singletons. Uncontrolled infections, pregnancy, lactation or other autoimmune diseases led to patient exclusion. Orbital computed tomography, thyroid ultrasound, TRAb, serum thyroxine and clinical symptoms formed the basis of diagnosis.

V and J are TRBV19 and TRBJ2-5; 8 bases match TRBD1. The receptor comes from an adult man with Graves' ophthalmopathy. Specimen: peripheral blood. In DNA, the CDR3 is TGTGCCACATCACTGAGGGCCTTGACAGGGGCCCAAGAGACCCAGTACTTC. Its translation: CATSLRALTGAQETQYF.